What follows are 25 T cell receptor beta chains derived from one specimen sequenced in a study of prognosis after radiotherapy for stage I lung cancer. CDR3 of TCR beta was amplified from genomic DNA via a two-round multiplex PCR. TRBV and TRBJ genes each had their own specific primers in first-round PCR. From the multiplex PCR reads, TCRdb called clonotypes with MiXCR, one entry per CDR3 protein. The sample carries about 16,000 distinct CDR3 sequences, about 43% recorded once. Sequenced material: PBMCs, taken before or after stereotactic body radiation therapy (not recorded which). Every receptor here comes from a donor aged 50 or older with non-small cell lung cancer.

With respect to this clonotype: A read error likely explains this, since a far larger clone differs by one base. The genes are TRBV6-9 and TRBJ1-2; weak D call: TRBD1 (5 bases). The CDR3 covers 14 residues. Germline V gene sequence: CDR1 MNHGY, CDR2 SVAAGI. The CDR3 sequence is CVSKGLLDSNGYTF. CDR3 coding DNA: TGTGTCAGCAAAGGTTTGTTAGACAGCAATGGCTACACCTTC.

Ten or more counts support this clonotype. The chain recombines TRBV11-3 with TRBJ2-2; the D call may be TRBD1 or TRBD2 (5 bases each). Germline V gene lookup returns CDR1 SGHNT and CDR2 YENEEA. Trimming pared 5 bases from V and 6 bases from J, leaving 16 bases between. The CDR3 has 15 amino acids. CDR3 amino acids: CASSRDLRPAGELFF. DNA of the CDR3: TGTGCCAGCAGCCGGGACCTCCGTCCCGCCGGGGAGCTGTTTTTT.

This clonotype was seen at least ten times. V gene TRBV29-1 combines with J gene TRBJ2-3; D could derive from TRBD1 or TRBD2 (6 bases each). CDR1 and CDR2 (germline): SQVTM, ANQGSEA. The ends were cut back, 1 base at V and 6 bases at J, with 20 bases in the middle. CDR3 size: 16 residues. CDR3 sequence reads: CSVEGRGGGRMDTQYF. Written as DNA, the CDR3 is TGCAGCGTTGAAGGGCGCGGAGGGGGGAGGATGGATACGCAGTATTTT.

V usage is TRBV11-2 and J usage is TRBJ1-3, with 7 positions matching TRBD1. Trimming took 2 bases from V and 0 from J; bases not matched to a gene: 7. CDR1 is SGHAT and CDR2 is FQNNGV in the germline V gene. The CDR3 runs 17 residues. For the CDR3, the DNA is TGTGCCAGCAGCTTATTAGGCGGGACAGACTCTGGAAACACCATATATTTT. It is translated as CASSLLGGTDSGNTIYF. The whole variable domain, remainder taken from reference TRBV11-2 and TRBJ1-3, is EAGVAQSPRYKIIEKRQSVAFWCNPISGHATLYWYQQILGQGPKLLIQFQNNGVVDDSQLPKDRFSAERLKGVDSTLKIQPAKLEDSAVYLCASSLLGGTDSGNTIYFGEGSWLTVV.

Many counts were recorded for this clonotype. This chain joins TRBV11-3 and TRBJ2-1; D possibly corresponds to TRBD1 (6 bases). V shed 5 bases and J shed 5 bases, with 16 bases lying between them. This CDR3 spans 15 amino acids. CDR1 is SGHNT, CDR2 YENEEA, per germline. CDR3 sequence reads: CASSPGRGTNNEQFF. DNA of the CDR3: TGTGCCAGCAGCCCGGGCCGTGGGACAAACAATGAGCAGTTCTTC.

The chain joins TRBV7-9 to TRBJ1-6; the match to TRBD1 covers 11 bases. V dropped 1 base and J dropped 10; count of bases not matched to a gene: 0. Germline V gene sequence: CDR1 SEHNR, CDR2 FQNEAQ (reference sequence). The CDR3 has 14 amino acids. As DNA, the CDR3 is TGTGCCAGCAGCTTAGGGACAGGGGGCTCACCCCTCCACTTT. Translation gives CASSLGTGGSPLHF.

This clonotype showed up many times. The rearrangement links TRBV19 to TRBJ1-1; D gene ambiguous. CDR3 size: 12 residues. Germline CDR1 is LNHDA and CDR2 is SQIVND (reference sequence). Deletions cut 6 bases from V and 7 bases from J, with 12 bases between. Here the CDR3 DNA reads TGTGCCAGTAGCGAAAATAATAATGAAGCTTTCTTT. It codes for CASSENNNEAFF.

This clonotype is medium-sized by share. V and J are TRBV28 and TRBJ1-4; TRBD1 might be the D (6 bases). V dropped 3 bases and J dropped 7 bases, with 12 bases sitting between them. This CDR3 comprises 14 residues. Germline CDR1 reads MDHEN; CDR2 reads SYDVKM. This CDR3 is CASSFQQGLEKLFF. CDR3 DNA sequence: TGTGCCAGCAGTTTCCAACAGGGCCTTGAAAAACTGTTTTTT. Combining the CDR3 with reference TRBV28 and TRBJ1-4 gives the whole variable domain DVKVTQSSRYLVKRTGEKVFLECVQDMDHENMFWYRQDPGLGLRLIYFSYDVKMKEKGDIPEGYSVSREKKERFSLILESASTNQTSMYLCASSFQQGLEKLFFGSGTQLSVL.

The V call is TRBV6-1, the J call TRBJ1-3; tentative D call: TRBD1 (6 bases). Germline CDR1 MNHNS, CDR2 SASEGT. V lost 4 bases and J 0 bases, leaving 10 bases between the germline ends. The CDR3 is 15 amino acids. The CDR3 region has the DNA TGTGCCAGCAGTGTTTCAGGGGACTCTGGAAACACCATATATTTT. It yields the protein CASSVSGDSGNTIYF.

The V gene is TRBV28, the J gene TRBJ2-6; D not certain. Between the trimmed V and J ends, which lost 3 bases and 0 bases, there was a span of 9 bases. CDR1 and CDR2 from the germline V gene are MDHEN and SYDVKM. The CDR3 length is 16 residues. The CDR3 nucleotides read TGTGCCAGCAGTTTGGGCCTGGGCTCTGGGGCCAACGTCCTGACTTTC. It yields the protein CASSLGLGSGANVLTF.

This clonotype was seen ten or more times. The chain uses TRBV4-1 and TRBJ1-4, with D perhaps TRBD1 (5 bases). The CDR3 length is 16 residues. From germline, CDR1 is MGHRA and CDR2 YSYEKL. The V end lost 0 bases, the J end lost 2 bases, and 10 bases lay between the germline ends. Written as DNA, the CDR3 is TGCGCCAGCAGCCAAGATTTATGGGGGACTAATGAAAAACTGTTTTTT. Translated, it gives CASSQDLWGTNEKLFF.

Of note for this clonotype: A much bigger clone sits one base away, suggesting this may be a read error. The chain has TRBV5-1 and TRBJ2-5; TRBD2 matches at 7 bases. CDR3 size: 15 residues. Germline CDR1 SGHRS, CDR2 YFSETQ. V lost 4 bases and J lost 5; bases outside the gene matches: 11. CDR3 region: CASSPLVGGGETQYF. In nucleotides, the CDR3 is TGCGCCAGCAGCCCCCTTGTGGGGGGGGGTGAGACCCAGTACTTC.

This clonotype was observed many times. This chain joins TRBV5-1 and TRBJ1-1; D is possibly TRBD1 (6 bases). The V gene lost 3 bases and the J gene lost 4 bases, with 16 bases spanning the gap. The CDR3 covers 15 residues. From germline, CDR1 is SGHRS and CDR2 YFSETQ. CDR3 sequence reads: CASSWHRASGTEAFF. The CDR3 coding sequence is TGCGCCAGCAGCTGGCACAGGGCATCGGGCACTGAAGCTTTCTTT.

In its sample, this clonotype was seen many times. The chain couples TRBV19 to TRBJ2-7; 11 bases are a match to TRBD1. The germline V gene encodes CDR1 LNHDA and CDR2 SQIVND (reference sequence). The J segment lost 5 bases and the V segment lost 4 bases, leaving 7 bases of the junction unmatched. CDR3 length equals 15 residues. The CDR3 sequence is CASSNLGQGEDEQYF. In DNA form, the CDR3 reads TGTGCCAGTAGTAATTTGGGACAGGGGGAAGACGAGCAGTACTTC.

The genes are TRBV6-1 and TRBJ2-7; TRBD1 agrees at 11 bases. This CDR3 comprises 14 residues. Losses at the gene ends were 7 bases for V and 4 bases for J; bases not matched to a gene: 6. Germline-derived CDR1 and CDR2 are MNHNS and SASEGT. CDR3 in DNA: TGTGCCAGCAAATCCGGGACAGGGGGGTACGAGCAGTACTTC. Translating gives CASKSGTGGYEQYF.

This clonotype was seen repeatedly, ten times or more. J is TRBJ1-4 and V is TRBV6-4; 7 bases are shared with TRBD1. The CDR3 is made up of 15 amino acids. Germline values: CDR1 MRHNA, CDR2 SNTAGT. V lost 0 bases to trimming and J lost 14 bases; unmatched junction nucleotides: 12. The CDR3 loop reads CASSDSPGQSGNLFF. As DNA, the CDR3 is TGTGCCAGCAGTGACTCGCCGGGACAGTCTGGCAATCTGTTTTTT.

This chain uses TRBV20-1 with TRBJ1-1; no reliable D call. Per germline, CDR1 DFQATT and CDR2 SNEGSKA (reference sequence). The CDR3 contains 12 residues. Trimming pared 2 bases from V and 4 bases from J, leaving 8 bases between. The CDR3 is CSARLVVTEAFF. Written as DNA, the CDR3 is TGCAGTGCTAGATTAGTTGTCACTGAAGCTTTCTTT.

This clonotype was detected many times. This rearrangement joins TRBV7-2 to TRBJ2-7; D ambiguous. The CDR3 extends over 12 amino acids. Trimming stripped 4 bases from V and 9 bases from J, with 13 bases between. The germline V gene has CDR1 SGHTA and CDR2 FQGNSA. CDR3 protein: CASSSPDLVQYF. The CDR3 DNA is TGTGCCAGCAGCTCCCCGGACCTAGTGCAGTACTTC.

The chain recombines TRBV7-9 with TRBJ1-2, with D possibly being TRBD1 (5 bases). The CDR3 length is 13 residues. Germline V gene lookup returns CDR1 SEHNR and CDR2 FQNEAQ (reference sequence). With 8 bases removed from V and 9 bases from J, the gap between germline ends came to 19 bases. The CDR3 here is CASADAAGYCYTF. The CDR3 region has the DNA TGTGCCAGCGCCGATGCGGCAGGGTATTGCTACACCTTC. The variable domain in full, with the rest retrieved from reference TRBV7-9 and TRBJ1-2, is DTGVSQNPRHKITKRGQNVTFRCDPISEHNRLYWYRQTLGQGPEFLTYFQNEAQLEKSRLLSDRFSAERPKGSFSTLEIQRTEQGDSAMYLCASADAAGYCYTFGSGTRLTVV.

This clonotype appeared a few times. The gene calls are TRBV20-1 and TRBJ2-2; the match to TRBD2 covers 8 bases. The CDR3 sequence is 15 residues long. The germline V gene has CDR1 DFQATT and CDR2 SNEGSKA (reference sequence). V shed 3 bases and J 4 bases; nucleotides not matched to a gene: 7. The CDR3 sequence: CSARLSGSLTGELFF. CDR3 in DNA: TGCAGTGCTAGGTTGAGCGGGAGTCTCACCGGGGAGCTGTTTTTT.

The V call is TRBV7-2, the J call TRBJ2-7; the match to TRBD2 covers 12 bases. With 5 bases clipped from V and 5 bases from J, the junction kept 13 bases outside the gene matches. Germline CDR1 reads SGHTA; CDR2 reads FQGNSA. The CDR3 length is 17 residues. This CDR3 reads CASSQNPRTSGENEQYF. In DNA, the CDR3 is TGTGCCAGCAGCCAGAACCCAAGGACTAGCGGGGAGAACGAGCAGTACTTC.

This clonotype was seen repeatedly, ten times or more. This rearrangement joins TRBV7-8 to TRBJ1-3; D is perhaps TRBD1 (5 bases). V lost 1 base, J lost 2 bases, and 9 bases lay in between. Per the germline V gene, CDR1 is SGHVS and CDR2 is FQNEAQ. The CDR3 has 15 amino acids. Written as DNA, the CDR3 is TGTGCCAGCAGCTTAGTGTCGGGGCCTGGAAACACCATATATTTT. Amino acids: CASSLVSGPGNTIYF.

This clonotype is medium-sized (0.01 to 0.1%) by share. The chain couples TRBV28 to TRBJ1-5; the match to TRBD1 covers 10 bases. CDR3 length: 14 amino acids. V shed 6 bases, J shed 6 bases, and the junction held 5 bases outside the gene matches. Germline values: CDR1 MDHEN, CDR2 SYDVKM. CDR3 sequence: CASSQTGGGQPQHF. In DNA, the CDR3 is TGTGCCAGCAGCCAGACAGGGGGCGGTCAGCCCCAGCATTTT.

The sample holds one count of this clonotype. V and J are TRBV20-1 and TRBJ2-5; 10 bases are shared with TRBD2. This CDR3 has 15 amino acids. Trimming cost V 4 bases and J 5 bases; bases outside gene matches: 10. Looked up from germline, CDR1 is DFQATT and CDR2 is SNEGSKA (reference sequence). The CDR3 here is CSAKASGRASETQYF. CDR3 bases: TGCAGTGCTAAGGCGAGCGGGAGGGCCTCGGAGACCCAGTACTTC.

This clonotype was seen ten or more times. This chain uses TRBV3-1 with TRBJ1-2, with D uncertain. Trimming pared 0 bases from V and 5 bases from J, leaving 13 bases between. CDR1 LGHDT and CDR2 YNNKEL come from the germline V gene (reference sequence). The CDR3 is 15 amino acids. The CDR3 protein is CASSQDDTIGYGYTF. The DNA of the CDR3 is TGTGCCAGCAGCCAAGACGATACTATTGGGTATGGCTACACCTTC. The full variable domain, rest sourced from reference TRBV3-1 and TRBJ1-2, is DTAVSQTPKYLVTQMGNDKSIKCEQNLGHDTMYWYKQDSKKFLKIMFSYNNKELIINETVPNRFSPKSPDKAHLNLHINSLELGDSAVYFCASSQDDTIGYGYTFGSGTRLTVV.